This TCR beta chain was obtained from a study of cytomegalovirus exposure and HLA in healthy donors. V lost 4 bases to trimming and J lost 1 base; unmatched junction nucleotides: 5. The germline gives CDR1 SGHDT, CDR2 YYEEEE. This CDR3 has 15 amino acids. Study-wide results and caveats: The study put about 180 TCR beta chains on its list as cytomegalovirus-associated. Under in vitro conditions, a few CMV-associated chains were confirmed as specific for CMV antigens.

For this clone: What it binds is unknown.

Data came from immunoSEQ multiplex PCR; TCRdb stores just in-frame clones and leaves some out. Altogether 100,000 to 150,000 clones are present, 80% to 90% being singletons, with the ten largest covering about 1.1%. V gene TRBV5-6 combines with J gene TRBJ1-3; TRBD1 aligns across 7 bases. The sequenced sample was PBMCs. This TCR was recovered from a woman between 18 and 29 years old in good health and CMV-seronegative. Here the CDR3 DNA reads TGTGCCAGCAGCGGGACAGCCACTTCTGGAAACACCATATATTTT. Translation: CASSGTATSGNTIYF.